The subject of this entry is one TCR beta chain. The V and J ends lost 2 bases and 7 bases, in that order; junction bases with no gene match: 9. Germline CDR1 is SGHRS and CDR2 is YFSETQ. The CDR3 is made up of 18 amino acids. This entry belongs to a study of blood T cell repertoires in COVID-19. Overall study: Collection of acute and convalescent COVID-19 samples took place in the United States, Italy and Spain. Sample material is recorded as cDNA or gDNA derived from T cells, B-cell-depleted T cells, or PBMCs.

Patients from Seattle were sampled longitudinally, starting during active infection. As processed by the authors: Counts of nucleated cells, estimated from reference gene primer amplification, were obtained. Data came from immunoSEQ multiplex PCR; TCRdb stores just in-frame clones and leaves some out. V and J calls and clone size are copied from that table; D and trimming were computed from the DNA. This sample has roughly 300,000 clones, with roughly 83% found just once. The chain carries TRBV5-1 and TRBJ2-1; 16 bases map to TRBD2. The sequencing sample was made of peripheral blood. This TCR was sampled from a human donor with COVID-19, enrolled during active disease. The donor label of this sample is uncertain. This chain's CDR3 is CASSFVPGLAGGGNEQFF. Here the CDR3 DNA reads TGCGCCAGCAGCTTTGTCCCGGGACTAGCGGGAGGGGGGAATGAGCAGTTCTTC.